This TCR beta chain was documented in a study of T cells in lung cancer brain metastases. The CDR3 length is 14 residues. The V segment lost 2 bases and the J segment 5 bases; nucleotides outside the gene matches: 3. The germline CDR1 and CDR2 sequences are SGHRS and YFSETQ. General study findings and limits: Few clones were shared between paired lesions (mean Morisita approximately 0.24); most were lesion-specific. Paired primaries held more unique productive clones than brain metastases (median 4551 versus 1540).

Between roughly 2 and 5 ug genomic DNA went in, equal for pairs. The protocol was immunoSEQ multiplex PCR, while the TCRdb copy is restricted to in-frame clones and leaves out a portion. The sample includes 6,500 to 8,000 clones, approximately 90% seen only once; the top ten take 4% to 6%. Exclusion applied to any patient with a history of multiple malignancies. With regard to this clone: Its antigen is as yet unknown.

The sequenced sample consisted of tumor tissue from the primary lung tumor. The gene calls are TRBV5-1 and TRBJ2-1; 8 bases align to TRBD1. This receptor was taken from a man in his fifties with non-small cell lung cancer. The CDR3 sequence: CASSLGQGNNEQFF. In DNA form, the CDR3 reads TGCGCCAGCAGCTTAGGACAGGGTAACAATGAGCAGTTCTTC.